This is a list of T cell receptor beta chains from one sample in a study of T cell responses to AZD1222 COVID-19 vaccine. Sequencing was performed with immunoSEQ multiplex PCR; in TCRdb, only in-frame clones are kept and a portion is missing. The table shows over 150,000 clones, with 75% to 95% occurring only once. Sequenced material: peripheral blood, taken on day 0 of AZD1222 vaccination. All receptors derive from an adult in good health. Each CDR3 is given with its conserved first and last residue. D genes are given only for firm matches.

j_call: TRBJ1-5
d_call: -
v_call: TRBV4-2
cdr3_aa: CASSQDSGNQPQHF

j_call: TRBJ1-3
d_call: -
v_call: TRBV19
cdr3_aa: CASSKERGNTIYF

j_call: TRBJ1-2
d_call: -
v_call: TRBV9
cdr3_aa: CASSVDGRSGYGYTF

j_call: TRBJ1-1
d_call: TRBD1
v_call: TRBV6-1
cdr3_aa: CASSEFLGQGLGTEAFF

j_call: TRBJ2-1
d_call: TRBD2
v_call: TRBV6-2/TRBV6-3
cdr3_aa: CASSYSGLAGTSYNEQFF

j_call: TRBJ1-2
d_call: -
v_call: TRBV11-2
cdr3_aa: CASSLAGPGYGYTF

j_call: TRBJ1-2
d_call: -
v_call: TRBV5-6
cdr3_aa: CASSRSWTDYYGYTF

j_call: TRBJ2-3
d_call: -
v_call: TRBV5-1
cdr3_aa: CASSHSDASTDTQYF

j_call: TRBJ2-1
d_call: -
v_call: TRBV7-2
cdr3_aa: CASSLRASIWNEQFF

j_call: TRBJ1-2
d_call: -
v_call: TRBV19
cdr3_aa: CASTKRGDPTYGYTF

j_call: TRBJ1-1
d_call: -
v_call: TRBV19
cdr3_aa: CASNPLIGRGEGTEAFF

j_call: TRBJ1-1
d_call: -
v_call: TRBV28
cdr3_aa: CASSPPGRMNTEAFF

j_call: TRBJ1-6
d_call: -
v_call: TRBV25-1
cdr3_aa: CASSETGTSYSPLHF

j_call: TRBJ1-5
d_call: -
v_call: TRBV27
cdr3_aa: CASSFGGGFNQPQHF

j_call: TRBJ1-2
d_call: -
v_call: TRBV2
cdr3_aa: CASSEGRQELYGYTF

j_call: TRBJ1-2
d_call: -
v_call: TRBV5-1
cdr3_aa: CASSLAGRGGYTF

j_call: TRBJ2-3
d_call: -
v_call: TRBV15
cdr3_aa: CATSRAGEGTDTQYF

j_call: TRBJ1-2
d_call: -
v_call: TRBV10-3
cdr3_aa: CAIRGALGNYGYTF

j_call: TRBJ1-4
d_call: -
v_call: TRBV6-1
cdr3_aa: CASSESKGNYEKLFF

j_call: TRBJ2-5
d_call: -
v_call: TRBV2
cdr3_aa: CASRPSVGTQYF

j_call: TRBJ2-1
d_call: TRBD2
v_call: TRBV20-1
cdr3_aa: CSASGLAGPSYNEQFF

j_call: TRBJ1-6
d_call: -
v_call: TRBV4-1
cdr3_aa: CASSQDRWGPDSPLHF

j_call: TRBJ2-7
d_call: TRBD1
v_call: TRBV5-1
cdr3_aa: CASSLPLRRDRAPYEQYF

j_call: TRBJ1-3
d_call: -
v_call: TRBV14
cdr3_aa: CASSQVRNTIYF

j_call: TRBJ1-5
d_call: TRBD1
v_call: TRBV28
cdr3_aa: CASSPRIYQGAVNQPQHF

j_call: TRBJ1-2
d_call: -
v_call: TRBV11-1
cdr3_aa: CASSLGSYGYTF

j_call: TRBJ2-6
d_call: TRBD1
v_call: TRBV10-3
cdr3_aa: CATRQGGGYSGANVLTF

j_call: TRBJ1-5
d_call: -
v_call: TRBV5-4
cdr3_aa: CASSLDGQPQHF

j_call: TRBJ2-1
d_call: -
v_call: TRBV10-3
cdr3_aa: CAISAVGGQVNEQFF

j_call: TRBJ1-2
d_call: -
v_call: TRBV9
cdr3_aa: CASSPLPTHYGYTF

j_call: TRBJ2-5
d_call: TRBD1
v_call: TRBV7-2
cdr3_aa: CASSQTGAVETQYF

j_call: TRBJ1-1
d_call: TRBD1
v_call: TRBV9
cdr3_aa: CASSALTGDTEAFF

j_call: TRBJ2-7
d_call: -
v_call: TRBV7-9
cdr3_aa: CASSLGEGPIKQYF

j_call: TRBJ1-2
d_call: -
v_call: TRBV14
cdr3_aa: CASSQGQVYGYTF

j_call: TRBJ2-1
d_call: TRBD2
v_call: TRBV7-2
cdr3_aa: CASSPRLADNEQFF

j_call: TRBJ1-2
d_call: TRBD1
v_call: TRBV5-4
cdr3_aa: CASSLDRAASYTF

j_call: TRBJ2-7
d_call: -
v_call: TRBV9
cdr3_aa: CASSTGYEQYF

j_call: TRBJ1-1
d_call: -
v_call: TRBV7-3
cdr3_aa: CASSGQARDMNTEAFF

j_call: TRBJ2-3
d_call: -
v_call: TRBV6-1
cdr3_aa: CASSEERDTQYF

j_call: TRBJ1-2
d_call: TRBD1
v_call: TRBV7-9
cdr3_aa: CASSLSGTGAYGYTF